This entry describes one T cell receptor beta chain. No cognate antigen has been identified for it. Base qualities were left out, and no much larger clone turns up one base away. This sample was included in a study of cytomegalovirus exposure and HLA in healthy donors (dated by TCRdb to about 2017). With regard to the full study: According to an earlier analysis of a few hundred of the donors, roughly 180 million T cells yielded over 90 million unique TCR beta sequences and approximately 300 Gb of sequence data. The study aimed to test whether signatures of past pathogen exposure could be identified by cataloging public T cell receptors. The number of typed donors differed by locus: 629-630 for A, B, C, DRB1 and DQB1; 500 to 550 for DQA1; about 600 for DPA1; and roughly 470 for DPB1. Of the roughly 390 genotyped donors, approximately 81% were placed in the genetic ancestry cluster associated with self-reported Caucasian donors. A separate validation cohort of approximately 120 different subjects was used in addition to the approximately 640-subject first cohort. Donor age, sex, ethnicity and CMV serostatus were compiled alongside the repertoire data. To decide whether each TCR beta V gene segment behaved as functional or pseudogenic, an earlier analysis of approximately 620 of the donors relied on high-throughput TCR beta sequencing. Every discovery cohort repertoire had been produced on one sequencing platform. Approximately 300 gigabases of sequencing data and tens of millions of unique TCR sequences were included in an early release covering roughly 600 HLA-typed donors. In the later analysis, no new phenotypic data were used to find candidate immune exposures; instead, reliance was placed on TCR beta sequences and their occurrence across donors. To predict cytomegalovirus infection status, the study combined high-throughput TCR immunosequencing, statistical association of individual TCRs with disease status, and machine learning. Genome-wide SNP genotypes for about three fifths of the roughly 670 donors were used in a later genetic analysis, which treated that subset as a discovery cohort. On average, roughly 240,000 unique TCR beta nucleotide sequences were sequenced per donor among 350 to 400 genotyped donors of the cohort, with about 19% of those sequences being non-productive. Because of strong linkage in the cohort, a few DR-DQ haplotypes were treated as single units for association and clustering. Both class I and class II loci were covered by HLA typing, at four-digit resolution. A later analysis re-analyzed previously published TCR beta repertoires from 660 or so donors and added high-resolution HLA genotyping to study TCR occurrence patterns. The study used immunosequencing to profile the T cell repertoires of approximately 630 subjects and linked those repertoires to cytomegalovirus serostatus. Beyond this particular receptor, the publication reports: Correlated functional status among segregating V segments might reflect linkage disequilibrium, but an unknown experimental factor could not be ruled out. A further reported finding was that TCR beta sequences accurately predicted the HLA-A and HLA-B alleles for most subjects in the first cohort. Cytomegalovirus status was reported to be diagnosed by the classifier with high specificity and sensitivity in both the original and validation cohorts. At a false discovery rate of 0.05, a later analysis linked some 17,000 TCR beta sequences to specific HLA alleles. In vitro tests confirmed that a few of the cytomegalovirus-associated TCR beta chains recognize cytomegalovirus antigens. The authors suggested that the approach could potentially be extended to other disease states and immunological phenotypes. Immune exposure information for the cohort was limited to CMV serostatus. Across donors, most TCR sequences were observed very rarely, whereas some public TCRs were present in many individuals. The sequencing pipeline was judged likely to have produced a cluster of highly shared sequence variants as a technical artifact. In a later genetic analysis, a missense DCLRE1C variant was associated with V-gene and J-gene trimming of TCR beta chains, and the association was replicated in an independent cohort. In a later genetic analysis, fewer N-insertions in productive TCRs were reported among donors in an Asian-associated ancestry cluster than the roughly 640-donor mean. Several of the top co-occurrence clusters appeared to be linked to parvovirus B19, influenza, CMV and Epstein-Barr virus, according to a later analysis. A later analysis found that HLA-associated TCR beta chains were more clonally expanded and had lower generation probabilities than equally common non-associated chains. The study listed 150 to 200 TCR beta chains as associated with cytomegalovirus. This cohort had only TCR beta chains sequenced, and the lack of alpha or paired-chain data limited which features could be detected. Because HLA typing was unavailable for some donors at each locus, only the typed subset was used in association tests. In an earlier analysis of several hundred of the donors, most TCR beta V segments were observed in productive rearrangements about 87% or about 30% of the time, broadly matching IMGT annotations. The earlier analysis of about 600 of the donors excluded roughly 17 rarely observed V segments, including chromosome 9 orphons, because counts were too low. The presence/absence analyses assumed that sequencing depth was roughly uniform across donors, and that assumption may not be true. When HLA alleles, especially DR and DQ, strongly co-occurred, TCR associations were difficult to assign to individual alleles. Most CMV-associated TCR beta chains appeared to be HLA-restricted in a later analysis, and the HLA associations seemed to be driven largely by CMV exposure. According to a later analysis, TCR association rates differed among HLA loci, with DRB1 alleles showing the most associated TCRs and HLA-C alleles showing the fewest.

In total, 630 or so healthy bone marrow donors made up the cohort. Cohort members were all nominally healthy when sampled, although unrecorded immune exposures were likely present. The donor tested CMV seronegative, placing the donor among the 350 or so seronegative members of the cohort. Each donor provided a peripheral blood sample, and peripheral blood mononuclear cells were used for TCR beta sequencing. The Qiagen DNeasy Blood Extraction Kit was used to extract genomic DNA from the blood cell samples. The protocol used for the library was the immunoSEQ multiplex PCR assay. The multiplex PCR relied on a mix of 60 forward primers for TCR Vbeta segments and 13 reverse primers for TCR Jbeta segments. The CDR3 region of rearranged TCR beta genes was amplified from genomic DNA by a multiplex PCR assay. The amplified TCR beta libraries were sequenced on the Illumina HiSeq System as 87-base-pair reads. The study's processing was this. A later analysis counted approximately 84 million unique TCR beta chains across the 650 to 800 repertoires, and roughly 9.9 million of these chains were shared by at least two donors. A nearest-neighbor algorithm error-corrected the raw reads and collapsed the reads into unique sequences, merging closely related sequences to remove PCR and sequencing errors. V, D and J gene segments were assigned by aligning CDR3 sequences to IMGT reference sequences. For a sequence to be retained, a match of at least six nucleotides was required to both a V gene segment and a J gene segment. Rearrangements were classified as productive when the CDR3 lacked stop codons and remained in frame with V and J, and all other rearrangements were classified as non-productive. CDR3 was defined by IMGT convention, running from the second conserved V-encoded cysteine to the conserved J-encoded phenylalanine. The earlier analysis of approximately 590 of the donors excluded any sequence lacking an unambiguous match to a single V gene segment. In an earlier analysis of 587 of the donors, a V segment was called functional when productive rearrangements were above 56.7%, and segregating when the standard deviation between donors exceeded 5%. A statistical classification framework was built to diagnose cytomegalovirus status from the catalog of TCR beta chain sequences. In a later analysis, V and J genes were assigned by comparing TCR nucleotide sequences against IMGT/GENE-DB human TR gene sequences. The TCRdist pipeline was used in a later analysis to assign CDR3 sequences and most-parsimonious VDJ recombination scenarios. A later analysis defined each TCR beta chain by its CDR3 amino acid sequence plus V-gene family, and excluded reads lacking a unique V-gene family. To address suspected cross-contamination and a sequencing artifact, a later analysis removed roughly 580 highly shared, low-generation-probability nucleotide sequences. In a later analysis, a clonal expansion index was calculated for each public chain from normalized within-repertoire ranks of inferred template counts. In a later analysis, generation probabilities were computed with a VDJ recombination model fitted to out-of-frame rearrangements, and the resulting probabilities were checked against IGoR. Hypergeometric tests were used in a later analysis to score TCR-TCR, TCR-HLA and TCR-CMV co-occurrence, with a repertoire-size bias correction applied to the TCR pairs. A later analysis estimated false discovery rates by permuting HLA or CMV assignments 20 times. In a later analysis, co-occurring TCRs were grouped using DBSCAN, and TCRdist sequence similarity was added for clustering within HLA-allele-positive subsets. Co-occurrence clustering excluded repertoires with fewer than 30,000 or more than 120,000 public chains, plus five with anomalous nucleotide sharing. TCRdb retrieved this table from immuneACCESS and kept in-frame rearrangements only. Not all clones are present; in checked studies, unresolved V genes account for under half, and no reason is known for the remainder. The V and J calls and the clone size are those of that table, but D and trimming were determined from the DNA. The sample profile shows some 90,000 clones; 76% of them were found once. The top ten clones comprise over 3% of the sample.

What was sequenced was PBMCs. This TCR came from a man between 35 and 55 years old in good health and CMV-seronegative.

The CDR3 corresponds to CASSLEGWDTEAFF. The DNA sequence is given as TGTGCCAGCAGTTTAGAGGGTTGGGACACTGAAGCTTTCTTT. The V gene is TRBV27 and the J gene is TRBJ1-1; the D gene cannot be named for sure. The V and J ends are trimmed by 2 bases and 3 bases, leaving 10 bases between them. CDR1 and CDR2, per the germline V gene (reference sequence), are MNHEY and SMNVEV. The CDR3 sequence holds 14 residues, the cysteine and phenylalanine included. CDR3 DNA is the only sequence kept; it has 42 bases, read in frame from the first base.